Below, 9 T cell receptor beta chains from the same sample are listed, as sequenced in a study of patients and donors after allogeneic stem cell transplantation. Via MiXCR, TCRdb re-called the RT-PCR reads, giving one row per CDR3 protein. The data contain some 2,000 distinct CDR3 sequences, about a fifth of them singletons. The sequenced sample consisted of blood, either unsorted or a sorted T cell fraction (not recorded which). The receptors come from a human donor who was either an allogeneic HSCT recipient or a stem cell or donor lymphocyte infusion donor (not recorded which). It is not recorded whose cells these are; they may come from a transplant donor.

This clonotype came up a few times. The V and J genes are TRBV5-8 and TRBJ2-5; 8 positions match TRBD1. The trim removed 4 bases at V and 4 bases at J, leaving 6 bases unmatched. In germline, CDR1 is SGHTS, CDR2 YDEGEE. The CDR3 is 14 amino acids. This CDR3 reads CASSRSGGVETQYF. For the CDR3, the DNA is TGTGCCAGCAGCAGATCAGGGGGCGTAGAGACCCAGTACTTC.

This clonotype ranks as medium-sized. The chain couples TRBV12-3 or TRBV12-4 to TRBJ2-1; D gene unclear. The CDR3 is made up of 14 amino acids. V lost 7 bases, J lost 3 bases, and 13 bases lay in between. The DNA of the CDR3 is TGTGCCAGCACCACTTGGGCCTACTACAATGAGCAGTTCTTC. This translates into CASTTWAYYNEQFF.

The V call is TRBV28, the J call TRBJ1-1, with a possible D match to TRBD1 (5 bases). CDR1 and CDR2 (germline): MDHEN, SYDVKM. V lost 3 bases, J lost 1 base, and 15 bases lay in between. The CDR3 has 16 residues. The CDR3 DNA follows: TGTGCCAGCAGTTTGCCCGGGCGGGGACCGAACACTGAAGCTTTCTTT. It specifies CASSLPGRGPNTEAFF.

This clonotype was counted between two and nine times. The gene calls are TRBV27 and TRBJ2-1, with D hard to call. Trimming cost V 3 bases and J 8 bases, with 14 bases left between them. This CDR3 is built from 14 residues. Germline V CDR1 and CDR2: MNHEY, SMNVEV (reference sequence). This CDR3 reads CASSFLGPGDEQFF. The CDR3 bases are TGTGCCAGCAGTTTCCTAGGGCCCGGAGATGAGCAGTTCTTC.

This clonotype has more than one count but fewer than ten. The chain has TRBV7-3 and TRBJ2-5; no reliable D call. From germline, CDR1 is SGHTA and CDR2 FQGTGA. CDR3 length: 13 residues. Trimming left V 1 base short and J 5 bases short, with 8 bases between. CDR3 region: CASSLNGRETQYF. The CDR3 bases are TGTGCCAGCAGCTTAAACGGTCGGGAGACCCAGTACTTC.

This chain links TRBV20-1 with TRBJ1-2; 9 bases map to TRBD1. This CDR3 region has 12 residues. Germline CDR1 and CDR2: DFQATT and SNEGSKA (reference sequence). V was clipped by 4 bases and J by 4 bases; unmatched bases: 1. CDR3 DNA: TGCAGTGCTAAGGACAGGGGCTATGGCTACACCTTC. It is translated as CSAKDRGYGYTF.

This clonotype is labeled medium-sized. This chain joins TRBV6-5 and TRBJ2-7; D is unresolved. Germline-derived CDR1 and CDR2 are MNHEY and SVGAGI. The ends were cut back, 6 bases at V and 2 bases at J, with 11 bases in the middle. This CDR3 region has 13 residues. The CDR3 coding sequence is TGTGCCAGCAGCTCGGGCGGAACCTACGAGCAGTACTTC. Its protein product is CASSSGGTYEQYF.

This clonotype has more than one count but fewer than ten. V and J are TRBV29-1 and TRBJ2-1, with 9 nucleotides matching TRBD1. After removal of 4 bases from V and 6 bases from J, the junction contained 7 bases not matched to a gene. CDR1 is SQVTM, CDR2 ANQGSEA, per germline. The CDR3 extends over 14 amino acids. The CDR3 region has the DNA TGCAGCGTTGCCCTCGGGACAGGGAGCAATGAGCAGTTCTTC. Protein product: CSVALGTGSNEQFF.

Relative to its sample, this clonotype is medium-sized (0.01 to 0.1%). This chain links TRBV6-2 or TRBV6-3 with TRBJ2-1, with D tentatively TRBD2 (5 bases). The CDR3 totals 14 residues. Trimming took off 6 bases at V and 0 bases at J, with 9 bases between the two ends. In germline, CDR1 is MNHEY, CDR2 SVGEGT. The CDR3 nucleotides are TGTGCCAGCAGCCCGGGGTTCTCCTACAATGAGCAGTTCTTC. Its protein product is CASSPGFSYNEQFF.